The 14 T cell receptor beta chains presented below share a single source sample, sequenced in a study of T-cell memory formation after mild COVID-19. One entry per CDR3 protein results from TCRdb running MiXCR on the 5' RACE reads. Here the sample spans under 300,000 distinct CDR3 sequences, 15% to 20% being singletons. Specimen: PBMCs or a T cell subset sorted from them (not recorded which). These TCRs come from a young man who had mild COVID-19 (a few samples of this study predate the infection). Cell type and time point are not known.

The chain couples TRBV6-1 to TRBJ2-7, with TRBD1 as a possible D gene (5 bases). V gave up 1 base and J gave up 3 bases, with 13 bases separating them. The CDR3 loop spans 15 amino acids. Germline V gives CDR1 MNHNS, CDR2 SASEGT. CDR3: CASSEGSGQLYEQYF. CDR3 sequence (DNA): TGTGCCAGCAGTGAAGGGTCAGGGCAGCTCTACGAGCAGTACTTC.

At least ten counts were recorded for this clonotype. The chain uses TRBV7-9 and TRBJ2-3; 11 bases match TRBD2. Unmatched junction bases numbered 1, after V lost 5 bases and J lost 0 bases. Germline V CDR1 and CDR2: SEHNR, FQNEAQ (reference sequence). The CDR3 is 15 residues long. CDR3 residues: CASSRTSGSTDTQYF. The CDR3 DNA follows: TGTGCCAGCAGCCGGACTAGCGGGAGCACAGATACGCAGTATTTT.

CDR3 DNA: TGCAGTGCTACACCAATGCCTTTTGGGTCCAGGGGATTACATGGCTACACCTTC. Amino acid sequence: CSATPMPFGSRGLHGYTF. The rearrangement joins TRBV20-1 to TRBJ1-2; a possible D gene is TRBD1 (6 bases). CDR1 and CDR2 (germline): DFQATT, SNEGSKA (reference sequence). The V end lost 4 bases, the J end lost 6 bases, and 30 bases lay between the germline ends. This CDR3 is 18 amino acids long.

In its sample, this clonotype was seen many times. The chain couples TRBV2 to TRBJ2-7; 12 nucleotides agree with TRBD2. The V and J ends lost 6 bases and 4 bases, in that order; junction bases with no gene match: 4. The CDR3 runs to 14 residues. Per germline, CDR1 SNHLY and CDR2 FYNNEI. The CDR3 region has the DNA TGTGCCAGCAGGGGACTAGCGGGCCAGTACGAGCAGTACTTC. This encodes CASRGLAGQYEQYF. The full variable domain, its missing parts supplied by reference TRBV2 and TRBJ2-7, is EPEVTQTPSHQVTQMGQEVILRCVPISNHLYFYWYRQILGQKVEFLVSFYNNEISEKSEIFDDQFSVERPDGSNFTLKIRSTKLEDSAMYFCASRGLAGQYEQYFGPGTRLTVT.

This clonotype came up many times. The chain uses TRBV12-3 or TRBV12-4 and TRBJ1-1; D is uncertain. Trimming cost V 6 bases and J 11 bases, with 16 bases left between them. This CDR3 spans 12 amino acids. The CDR3 loop is CASSPPGKKAFF. Written as DNA, the CDR3 is TGTGCCAGCAGCCCCCCGGGGAAGAAGGCTTTCTTT.

The V and J genes are TRBV29-1 and TRBJ2-6; weak D call: TRBD1 (5 bases). Germline assignment: CDR1 SQVTM and CDR2 ANQGSEA. Trimming shortened V by 6 bases and J by 0 bases, and 12 bases separated the two germline ends. The CDR3 is 15 residues long. The CDR3 nucleotides read TGCAGCGTGGGGCAGGCGAGCTCTGGGGCCAACGTCCTGACTTTC. Encoded protein: CSVGQASSGANVLTF. The entire variable domain, with the rest obtained from reference TRBV29-1 and TRBJ2-6, is as follows: SAVISQKPSRDICQRGTSLTIQCQVDSQVTMMFWYRQQPGQSLTLIATANQGSEATYESGFVIDKFPISRPNLTFSTLTVSNMSPEDSSIYLCSVGQASSGANVLTFGAGSRLTVL.

The chain carries TRBV5-1 and TRBJ2-7; no clear D gene. Germline V gene data show CDR1 as SGHRS and CDR2 as YFSETQ. CDR3 length: 13 residues. Trimming pared 0 bases from V and 0 bases from J, leaving 4 bases between. The CDR3 region is CASSLGHSYEQYF. CDR3 nucleotide sequence: TGCGCCAGCAGCTTGGGACACTCCTACGAGCAGTACTTC.

A single count supports this clonotype. V is TRBV24-1 and J is TRBJ1-1, with no clear D. The CDR3 contains 13 residues. V was pared by 5 bases and J by 5 bases, with 11 bases between. Per the germline V gene, CDR1 is KGHDR and CDR2 is SFDVKD. The chain's CDR3 is CATSARSRTEAFF. CDR3 in DNA: TGTGCCACCAGTGCGCGAAGTCGGACTGAAGCTTTCTTT.

This clonotype was counted only a few times. The chain is built from TRBV12-3 or TRBV12-4 and TRBJ1-2; 8 bases are shared with TRBD1. This CDR3 is 14 amino acids long. After removal of 6 bases from V and 4 bases from J, the junction contained 7 bases not matched to a gene. The CDR3 is CASSPYDRGYGYTF. The CDR3 bases are TGTGCCAGCAGCCCATACGACAGGGGCTATGGCTACACCTTC.

The chain is built from TRBV19 and TRBJ1-6; D may be TRBD1 (5 bases). The CDR3 is 15 amino acids. Germline V lookup: CDR1 LNHDA, CDR2 SQIVND (reference sequence). The germline V and J ends were trimmed by 2 bases and 7 bases, with 12 bases remaining between them. The DNA of the CDR3 is TGTGCCAGTAGTATAACTTCGTGGGGGAATTCACCCCTCCACTTT. Its translation is CASSITSWGNSPLHF.

This clonotype was picked up a small number of times. The chain uses TRBV7-9 and TRBJ1-6, with a tentative D call TRBD1 (5 bases). V lost 4 bases, J lost 8 bases, and 12 bases lay in between. The CDR3 loop spans 14 amino acids. Germline V lookup: CDR1 SEHNR, CDR2 FQNEAQ (reference sequence). The CDR3 sequence: CASSSEGPYSPLHF. The CDR3 nucleotides read TGTGCCAGCAGCTCTGAGGGACCATATTCACCCCTCCACTTT.

In its sample, this clonotype was seen once. V usage is TRBV29-1 and J usage is TRBJ2-1; 8 bases line up with TRBD2. Trimming cost V 1 base and J 7 bases; bases outside gene matches: 12. This CDR3 spans 16 amino acids. CDR1 and CDR2 from the germline V gene are SQVTM and ANQGSEA. CDR3 DNA: TGCAGCGTTGAAGCTCTTTCCAGCGGGGGTAGGAATGAGCAGTTCTTC. This codes for CSVEALSSGGRNEQFF.

This chain's CDR3 is CASSTDRGLYEQYV. The CDR3 DNA follows: TGTGCCAGCAGCACCGACAGGGGGCTCTACGAGCAGTACGTC. The V and J genes are TRBV28 and TRBJ2-7, with 10 bases fitting TRBD1. Per germline, CDR1 MDHEN and CDR2 SYDVKM. Trimming at V came to 6 bases and at J to 3 bases, leaving 5 bases not matched to a gene. The length of the CDR3 is 14 residues.

The chain employs TRBV4-3 and TRBJ2-5, with 7 bases that match TRBD2. This CDR3 comprises 13 residues. Losses at the gene ends were 0 bases for V and 5 bases for J; bases not matched to a gene: 0. Germline V CDR1 and CDR2: LGHNA, YSLEER. The CDR3 DNA sequence: TGCGCCAGCAGCCAAGACGGGGGGGAGACCCAGTACTTC. Translated: CASSQDGGETQYF.